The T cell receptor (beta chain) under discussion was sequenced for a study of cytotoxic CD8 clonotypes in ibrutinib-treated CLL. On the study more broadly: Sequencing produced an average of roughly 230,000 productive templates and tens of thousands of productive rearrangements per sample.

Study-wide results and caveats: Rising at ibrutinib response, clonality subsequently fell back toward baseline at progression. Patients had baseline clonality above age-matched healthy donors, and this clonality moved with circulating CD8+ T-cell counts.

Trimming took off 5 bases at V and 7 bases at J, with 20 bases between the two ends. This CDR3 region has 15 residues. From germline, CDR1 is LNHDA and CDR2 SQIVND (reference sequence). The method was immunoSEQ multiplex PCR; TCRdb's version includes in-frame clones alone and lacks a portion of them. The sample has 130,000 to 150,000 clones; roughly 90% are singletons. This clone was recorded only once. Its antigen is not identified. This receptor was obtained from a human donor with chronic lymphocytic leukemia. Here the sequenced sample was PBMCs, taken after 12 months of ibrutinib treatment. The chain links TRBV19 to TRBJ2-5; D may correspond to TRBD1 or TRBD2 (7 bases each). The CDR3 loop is CASSPGEGASGTQYF. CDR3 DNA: TGTGCCAGTAGTCCGGGGGAGGGGGCGTCAGGGACCCAGTACTTC.